Presented here are 7 T cell receptor beta chains from one specimen sequenced in a study of blood T cell repertoires in COVID-19. The repertoire was sequenced with immunoSEQ multiplex PCR; TCRdb's copy has only in-frame clones and lacks some. The table records 320,000 or so clones, roughly 85% of them present only once. What was sequenced was PBMCs or T cells enriched from blood (not recorded which). These receptors all stem from a woman in her 30s who had been exposed to COVID-19.

The rearrangement joins TRBV6-5 to TRBJ2-1; D may be TRBD2 (6 bases). V was cut by 0 bases and J by 5 bases, with 14 bases left in between. Germline loops: CDR1 MNHEY, CDR2 SVGAGI. The CDR3 loop spans 16 amino acids. The CDR3 loop is CASSYSGGGTDNEQFF. The CDR3 nucleotides read TGTGCCAGCAGTTACTCGGGGGGTGGTACCGACAATGAGCAGTTCTTC.

In its sample, this clone was seen a few times. The genes are TRBV10-3 and TRBJ2-7; tentative D call: TRBD2 (5 bases). The CDR3 length is 11 residues. Germline CDR1 reads ENHRY; CDR2 reads SYGVKD. V gave up 2 bases and J gave up 7 bases, with 6 bases separating them. CDR3: CAISEGGEQYF. CDR3 bases: TGTGCCATCAGTGAGGGAGGAGAGCAGTACTTC.

The rearrangement links TRBV9 to TRBJ2-1; the match to TRBD1 covers 8 bases. There are 15 residues in the CDR3. The J segment lost 5 bases and the V segment lost 4 bases, leaving 8 bases of the junction unmatched. CDR1 is SGDLS and CDR2 is YYNGEE in the germline V gene. The CDR3 DNA reads as TGTGCCAGCAGCCCCCGGACAGGGAGAGACAATGAGCAGTTCTTC. It is translated as CASSPRTGRDNEQFF. Full variable domain (remainder filled in from reference TRBV9 and TRBJ2-1): DSGVTQTPKHLITATGQRVTLRCSPRSGDLSVYWYQQSLDQGLQFLIQYYNGEERAKGNILERFSAQQFPDLHSELNLSSLELGDSALYFCASSPRTGRDNEQFFGPGTRLTVL.

This clone was found a few times. The genes are TRBV5-4 and TRBJ1-5; a weak D match, TRBD1 (5 bases). The CDR3 is 12 amino acids. The V end lost 10 bases, the J end lost 7 bases, and 15 bases lay between the germline ends. CDR1 and CDR2 (germline): SGHNT, YYREEE (reference sequence). The CDR3 here is CAGTGRIQPQHF. In DNA form, the CDR3 reads TGTGCCGGTACAGGAAGAATACAGCCCCAGCATTTT.

About this clone itself: Other DNA sequences within the sample encode an identical CDR3. The J gene is TRBJ1-2, the V gene TRBV20-1; possibly TRBD1 for D (6 bases). V gave up 5 bases and J gave up 5 bases, with 9 bases separating them. This CDR3 spans 11 amino acids. The V gene's germline CDR1 is DFQATT and CDR2 SNEGSKA (reference sequence). In DNA, the CDR3 is TGCAGTGCTCGCAGGGGTTATGGCTACACCTTC. This translates into CSARRGYGYTF.

The chain uses TRBV3-1 (or the pseudogene TRBV3-2) and TRBJ2-3, with 7 bases identical to TRBD2. The CDR3 covers 16 residues. J was trimmed by 8 bases and V by 0 bases; bases with no gene match: 11. Per germline, CDR1 LGHDT and CDR2 YNNKEL (reference sequence). The CDR3 region has the DNA TGTGCCAGCAGCCAAGAACTGACTACCCGCGGGGGTACGCAGTATTTT. Translation gives CASSQELTTRGGTQYF.

This chain uses TRBV19 with TRBJ2-3; D gene uncertain. The germline gives CDR1 LNHDA, CDR2 SQIVND (reference sequence). The CDR3 is 14 amino acids. Trimming removed 6 bases from V and 0 bases from J, with 10 bases in between. Here the CDR3 reads CASRNLESTDTQYF. CDR3 bases: TGTGCCAGTAGAAACTTAGAGAGCACAGATACGCAGTATTTT.